Following are 24 T cell receptor beta chains from one sample sequenced in a study of blood T cell repertoires in COVID-19 (dated by TCRdb to the early 2020s). Receptor amplification or capture employed the immunoSEQ multiplex PCR assay. The clones in this table, taken by TCRdb from immuneACCESS, are in-frame only. Not every clone is retained; where verified, under half of the shortfall comes from an unresolved V gene, and the cause of the rest is unknown. The table for this sample lists some 70,000 clones; just over 85% of them were counted only once. The top ten hold more than 1.4% of the sample. The sequenced sample was peripheral blood. These receptors were collected from a woman aged 55-75 years with acute or convalescent COVID-19.

V is TRBV6-5 and J is TRBJ1-4; 8 nucleotides agree with TRBD1. J was trimmed by 8 bases and V by 6 bases; bases with no gene match: 11. This CDR3 has 15 residues. Germline assignment: CDR1 MNHEY and CDR2 SVGAGI. DNA for the CDR3: TGTGCCAGCAGAACCACCGGGACAGGAGCCGAAAAACTGTTTTTT. Amino acid sequence: CASRTTGTGAEKLFF.

The rearrangement joins TRBV29-1 to TRBJ2-7; TRBD1 might be the D (5 bases). This CDR3 has 13 amino acids. V dropped 7 bases and J dropped 6 bases, with 19 bases sitting between them. Germline CDR1 and CDR2: SQVTM and ANQGSEA. CDR3 region: CSGGEGSGFEQYF. CDR3 sequence (DNA): TGCAGCGGTGGGGAAGGTTCAGGGTTCGAGCAGTACTTC.

The rearrangement links TRBV19 to TRBJ2-7; D is possibly TRBD2 (7 bases). Deletions cut 10 bases from V and 6 bases from J, with 25 bases between. Germline V lookup: CDR1 LNHDA, CDR2 SQIVND (reference sequence). The CDR3 is 15 amino acids. The CDR3 region has the DNA TGTGCCACAAGAACAGGGTTAGGACTAGACGGCGAGCAGTACTTC. Amino acids: CATRTGLGLDGEQYF.

The chain couples TRBV27 to TRBJ2-7; possibly TRBD2 for D (7 bases). CDR3 length: 17 amino acids. Germline V gene sequence: CDR1 MNHEY, CDR2 SMNVEV (reference sequence). Trimming took 6 bases from V and 2 from J, leaving 23 bases between them. CDR3 in amino acids: CASSSQWRGGRAYEQYF. CDR3 DNA sequence: TGTGCCAGCAGCTCTCAATGGAGGGGGGGGAGGGCCTACGAGCAGTACTTC.

The rearrangement joins TRBV11-2 to TRBJ2-7; D not certain. CDR3 length: 17 amino acids. CDR1 and CDR2 (germline): SGHAT, FQNNGV. V lost 1 base and J lost 0, with 16 bases in between. CDR3 nucleotides: TGTGCCAGCAGCTTAGGATCTCGGGTAATTTACTCCTACGAGCAGTACTTC. It is translated as CASSLGSRVIYSYEQYF.

In this sample, this clone turned up once. V gene TRBV6-5 combines with J gene TRBJ1-2; 9 bases are shared with TRBD1. V was pared by 6 bases and J by 3 bases, with 5 bases of the junction left unmatched. Germline V gene lookup returns CDR1 MNHEY and CDR2 SVGAGI. The CDR3 is 14 residues long. This CDR3 reads CASSRRDRDYGYTF. Here the CDR3 DNA reads TGTGCCAGCAGCCGCCGGGACAGGGACTATGGCTACACCTTC.

The chain combines TRBV5-1 with TRBJ1-2; 11 nucleotides align to TRBD1. The CDR3 is made up of 16 amino acids. Germline V gives CDR1 SGHRS, CDR2 YFSETQ. The trim removed 5 bases at V and 9 bases at J, leaving 15 bases unmatched. CDR3 sequence (DNA): TGCGCCAGCAGATTCGATCCGGGACAGGGGGGATCTCGCTACACCTTC. Translated: CASRFDPGQGGSRYTF. The variable domain in full, completed from reference TRBV5-1 and TRBJ1-2, reads KAGVTQTPRYLIKTRGQQVTLSCSPISGHRSVSWYQQTPGQGLQFLFEYFSETQRNKGNFPGRFSGRQFSNSRSEMNVSTLELGDSALYLCASRFDPGQGGSRYTFGSGTRLTVV.

V usage is TRBV6-1 and J usage is TRBJ2-7, with D maybe TRBD1 (5 bases). The germline gives CDR1 MNHNS, CDR2 SASEGT. The CDR3 consists of 13 residues. V lost 1 base to trimming and J lost 12 bases, with 16 bases between them. The CDR3, as DNA: TGTGCCAGCAGTGAAGAAATCGACAGCACCCGGTACTTC. It specifies CASSEEIDSTRYF.

The rearrangement uses TRBV5-1 and TRBJ2-2, with D unclear. In germline, CDR1 is SGHRS, CDR2 YFSETQ. Trimming removed 1 base at V and 3 bases at J, with 7 bases between. This CDR3 comprises 14 residues. The CDR3: CASSLYPDTGELFF. CDR3 bases: TGCGCCAGCAGCTTGTACCCGGACACCGGGGAGCTGTTTTTT.

The chain links TRBV12-3 or TRBV12-4 to TRBJ2-1, with 10 bases that match TRBD2. V lost 3 bases, J lost 8 bases, and 1 base stayed unmatched. This CDR3 spans 13 amino acids. Here the CDR3 reads CASSFLAGDEQFF. The CDR3 DNA reads TGTGCCAGCAGTTTTCTAGCGGGGGATGAGCAGTTCTTC.

The rearrangement links TRBV5-1 to TRBJ1-2, with D tentatively TRBD1 (5 bases). The germline V gene encodes CDR1 SGHRS and CDR2 YFSETQ. CDR3 length: 14 residues. V shed 5 bases and J shed 2 bases, with 13 bases lying between them. The CDR3, as DNA: TGCGCCAGCAGGGGGGACTTCACCAACTATGGCTACACCTTC. Encoded protein: CASRGDFTNYGYTF.

Concerning this clone itself: The junction departs from germline at one end; a sequencing error may be responsible. The V gene is TRBV5-4, the J gene TRBJ2-5; 15 positions match TRBD2. This CDR3 has 16 residues. Germline CDR1 SGHNT, CDR2 YYREEE (reference sequence). The CDR3 sequence is CACSSGTSGGQETQYF. The CDR3 DNA reads as TGTGCCTGCAGTTCCGGGACTAGCGGGGGGCAAGAGACCCAGTACTTC.

The chain is built from TRBV28 and TRBJ1-5, with D uncertain. Germline CDR1 reads MDHEN; CDR2 reads SYDVKM. Deletions cut 6 bases from V and 6 bases from J, with 9 bases between. The CDR3 runs 12 residues. Here the CDR3 DNA reads TGTGCCAGCAGGAGCCCTCTTCAGCCCCAGCATTTT. Translation gives CASRSPLQPQHF.

This chain uses TRBV3-1 (or the pseudogene TRBV3-2) with TRBJ1-4; TRBD1 is a possible D gene (5 bases). V gave up 5 bases and J gave up 7 bases, with 8 bases separating them. Germline assignment: CDR1 LGHDT and CDR2 YNNKEL (reference sequence). The CDR3 runs to 12 residues. The CDR3 DNA is TGTGCCAGCAGCTGGCAGGGTGAAAAACTGTTTTTT. Translated, it gives CASSWQGEKLFF.

The V and J genes are TRBV30 and TRBJ1-1; weak D call: TRBD1 (6 bases). There are 15 residues in the CDR3. The V gene lost 2 bases and the J gene lost 1 base, with 14 bases spanning the gap. Germline V gene data show CDR1 as GTSNPN and CDR2 as SVGIG (reference sequence). The CDR3 DNA sequence: TGTGCCTGGAGTCAAAAAGGGGGTGGGAACACTGAAGCTTTCTTT. It is translated as CAWSQKGGGNTEAFF.

This chain links TRBV13 with TRBJ1-6; TRBD1 agrees at 8 bases. The length of the CDR3 is 14 residues. With V trimmed by 5 bases and J by 10 bases, 7 bases remained unmatched. Germline lookup yields CDR1 PRHDT and CDR2 FYEKMQ (reference sequence). In DNA form, the CDR3 reads TGTGCCAGCAGCAGCAGGGGGCAAGGATCACCCCTCCACTTT. It specifies CASSSRGQGSPLHF.

V is TRBV6-1 and J is TRBJ1-4, with no clear D. The germline gives CDR1 MNHNS, CDR2 SASEGT. The CDR3 consists of 16 residues. V lost 2 bases, J lost 0 bases, and 10 bases lay in between. The CDR3 DNA reads as TGTGCCAGCAGTGAACCCAGCGTCGCAACTAATGAAAAACTGTTTTTT. Amino acid sequence: CASSEPSVATNEKLFF.

The chain employs TRBV6-6 and TRBJ1-5; D possibly corresponds to TRBD1 (5 bases). This CDR3 has 13 residues. The germline CDR1 and CDR2 sequences are MNHNY and SVGAGI (reference sequence). The V and J ends lost 7 bases and 5 bases respectively, with 12 bases between them. The CDR3 DNA sequence: TGTGCCAGCACTCAGACCAGGGATCAGCCCCAGCATTTT. Encoded protein: CASTQTRDQPQHF.

The sample holds a few counts of this clone. The chain couples TRBV18 to TRBJ1-1, with 9 bases fitting TRBD1. The CDR3 extends over 15 amino acids. Germline V gives CDR1 KGHSH, CDR2 LQKENI. J was trimmed by 2 bases and V by 4 bases; bases with no gene match: 5. This chain's CDR3 is CASSLRTGENTEAFF. The CDR3 DNA follows: TGTGCCAGCTCACTTAGGACAGGGGAAAACACTGAAGCTTTCTTT.

This clone was seen only once. CDR3 coding DNA: TGCGCCAGCAGCCAGGCCCTCCTAGGGCAGGGAACAGATACGCAGTATTTT. It translates to CASSQALLGQGTDTQYF. The chain uses TRBV4-1 and TRBJ2-3; D possibly corresponds to TRBD1 (5 bases). V lost 3 bases to trimming and J lost 3 bases, with 19 bases between them. Germline V gene data show CDR1 as MGHRA and CDR2 as YSYEKL. The CDR3 extends over 17 amino acids.

This chain joins TRBV7-7 and TRBJ2-7; unclear D gene. The V gene lost 8 bases and the J gene lost 3 bases, with 14 bases spanning the gap. CDR3 length: 13 residues. CDR1 is SSHAT and CDR2 is FNYEAQ in the germline V gene (reference sequence). The CDR3 region is CASSRHGSYEQYF. CDR3 bases: TGTGCCAGCTCCCGACACGGAAGCTACGAGCAGTACTTC.

The genes are TRBV2 and TRBJ1-5, with 8 bases that match TRBD1. The CDR3 sequence is 14 residues long. In germline, CDR1 is SNHLY, CDR2 FYNNEI. The V gene end was trimmed by 5 bases and the J gene end by 4 bases; junction bases not matched to a gene: 4. The DNA for the CDR3 is TGTGCCAGCAGTCGGACAGGGAGTAATCAGCCCCAGCATTTT. This encodes CASSRTGSNQPQHF.

The V and J genes are TRBV28 and TRBJ1-2; D not resolved. CDR1 and CDR2 from the germline V gene are MDHEN and SYDVKM. Trimming took off 5 bases at V and 1 base at J, with 29 bases between the two ends. This CDR3 has 20 residues. CDR3 nucleotide sequence: TGTGCCAGCAGTCAGTTTAGCCTTCCGTCCGGCGTACCACATAACTATGGCTACACCTTC. Translating gives CASSQFSLPSGVPHNYGYTF.

The chain recombines TRBV5-1 with TRBJ2-2; TRBD2 matches 11 bases. V was clipped by 6 bases and J by 6 bases; unmatched bases: 7. Germline V gene lookup returns CDR1 SGHRS and CDR2 YFSETQ. CDR3 length: 15 amino acids. CDR3 amino acids: CASTLAGGRPGELFF. The CDR3 DNA sequence: TGCGCCAGCACGCTAGCGGGAGGTCGACCCGGGGAGCTGTTTTTT.